This section outlines one T cell receptor (beta chain) sequence together with its context. These data come from a study of shared clonotypes between healthy human individuals. TCRdb's copy holds only in-frame clones and misses some; the assay was immunoSEQ multiplex PCR. The sample lists around 1.5 million clones; about 98% were seen once. Germline trimming cut 3 bases from V and 0 bases from J; bases unmatched to any gene: 2. The CDR3 is 14 amino acids. Germline V CDR1 and CDR2: SGHKS, YYEKEE (reference sequence). Sequencing input: naive CD4+ T cells sorted from blood. The sample's subset: CD45RA+ positively selected. The chain couples TRBV5-5 to TRBJ1-1; 7 nucleotides match TRBD1. This receptor was taken from a man in his thirties or forties in good health. The CDR3 DNA is TGTGCCAGCAGCTCGGGACAGATGAACACTGAAGCTTTCTTT. This gives the protein CASSSGQMNTEAFF.